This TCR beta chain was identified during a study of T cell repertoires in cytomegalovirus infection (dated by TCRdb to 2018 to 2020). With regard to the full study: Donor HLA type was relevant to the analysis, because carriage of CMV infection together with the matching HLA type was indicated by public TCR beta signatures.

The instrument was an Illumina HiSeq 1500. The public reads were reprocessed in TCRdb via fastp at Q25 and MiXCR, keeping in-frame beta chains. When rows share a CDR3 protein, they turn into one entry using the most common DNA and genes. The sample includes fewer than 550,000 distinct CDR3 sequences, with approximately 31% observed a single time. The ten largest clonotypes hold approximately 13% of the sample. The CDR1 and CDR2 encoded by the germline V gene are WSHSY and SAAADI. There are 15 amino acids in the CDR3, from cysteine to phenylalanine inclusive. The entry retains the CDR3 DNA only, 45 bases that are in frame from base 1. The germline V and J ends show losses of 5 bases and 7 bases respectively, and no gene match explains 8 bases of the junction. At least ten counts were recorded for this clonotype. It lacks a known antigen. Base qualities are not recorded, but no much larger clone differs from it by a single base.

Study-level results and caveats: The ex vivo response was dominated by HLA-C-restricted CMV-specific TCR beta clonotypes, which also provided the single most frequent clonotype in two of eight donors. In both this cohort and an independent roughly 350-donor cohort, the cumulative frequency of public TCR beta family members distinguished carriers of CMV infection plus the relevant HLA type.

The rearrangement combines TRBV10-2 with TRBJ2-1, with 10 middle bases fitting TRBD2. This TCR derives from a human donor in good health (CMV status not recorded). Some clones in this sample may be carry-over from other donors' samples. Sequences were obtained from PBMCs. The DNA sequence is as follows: TGCGCCAGCAGTAAGACTAGCGGGTTTGGGAATGAGCAGTTCTTC. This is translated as CASSKTSGFGNEQFF.